Sequencing of this T cell receptor (beta chain) was carried out in a study of shared clonotypes between healthy human individuals. Within Nashville, Tennessee resided all donors, each a Caucasian adult. The CD4+ fraction was divided into a CD45RA+ naive subset and a CD45RA-negative memory subset. V lost 0 bases to trimming and J lost 1 base; unmatched junction nucleotides: 3. CDR3 size: 16 residues. Germline V lookup: CDR1 SGDLS, CDR2 YYNGEE. Points from the study as a whole: Naive CD4 clonotype sharing across a few donors was about 5.3%. Measured sharing among donors was expected to vary with sequencing depth.

Comments on this clone: Its antigen is unknown.

TCRdb's copy holds only in-frame clones and misses some; the assay was immunoSEQ multiplex PCR. The sample yields about 1.1 million clones, approximately 80% seen once. This TCR was sampled from a man between 18 and 29 years old in good health. Some clones in this sample may be carry-over from other donors' samples. Sequencing was done on a sample of memory CD4+ T cells from PBMCs. Subset indicated: CD45RA-negative fraction. The chain is built from TRBV9 and TRBJ2-3, with 9 bases that match TRBD2. The CDR3 loop is CASSVAAGGGTDTQYF. For the CDR3, the DNA is TGTGCCAGCAGCGTAGCGGCGGGAGGGGGCACAGATACGCAGTATTTT.